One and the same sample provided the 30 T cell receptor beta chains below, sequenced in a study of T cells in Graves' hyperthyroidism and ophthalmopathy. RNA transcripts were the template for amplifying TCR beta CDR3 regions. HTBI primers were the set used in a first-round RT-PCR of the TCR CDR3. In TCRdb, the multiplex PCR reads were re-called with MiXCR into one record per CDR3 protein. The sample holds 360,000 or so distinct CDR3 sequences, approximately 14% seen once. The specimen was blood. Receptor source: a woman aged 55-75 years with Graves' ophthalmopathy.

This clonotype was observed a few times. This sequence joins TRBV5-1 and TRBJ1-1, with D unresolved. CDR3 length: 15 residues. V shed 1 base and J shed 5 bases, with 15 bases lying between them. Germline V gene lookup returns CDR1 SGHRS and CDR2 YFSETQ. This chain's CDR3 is CASSLPGPRVTEAFF. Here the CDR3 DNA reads TGCGCCAGCAGCTTGCCGGGTCCAAGAGTAACTGAAGCTTTCTTT.

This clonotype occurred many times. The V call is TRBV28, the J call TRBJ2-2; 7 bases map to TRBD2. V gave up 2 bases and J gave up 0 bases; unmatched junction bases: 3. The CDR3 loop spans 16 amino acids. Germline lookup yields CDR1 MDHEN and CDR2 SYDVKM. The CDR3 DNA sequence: TGTGCCAGCAGTTTACGCGCGGGGGCGAACACCGGGGAGCTGTTTTTT. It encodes CASSLRAGANTGELFF.

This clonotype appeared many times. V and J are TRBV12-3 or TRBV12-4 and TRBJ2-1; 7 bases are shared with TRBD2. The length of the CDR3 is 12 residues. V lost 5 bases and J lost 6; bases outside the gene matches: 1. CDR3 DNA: TGTGCCAGCAGTAGGACTAGCAATGAGCAGTTCTTC. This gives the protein CASSRTSNEQFF.

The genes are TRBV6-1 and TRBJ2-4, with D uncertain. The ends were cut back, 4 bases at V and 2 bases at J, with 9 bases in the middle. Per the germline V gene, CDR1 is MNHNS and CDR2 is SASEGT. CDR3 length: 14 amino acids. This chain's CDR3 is CASSAEWSKNIQYF. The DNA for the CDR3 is TGTGCCAGCAGTGCTGAGTGGTCCAAAAACATTCAGTACTTC.

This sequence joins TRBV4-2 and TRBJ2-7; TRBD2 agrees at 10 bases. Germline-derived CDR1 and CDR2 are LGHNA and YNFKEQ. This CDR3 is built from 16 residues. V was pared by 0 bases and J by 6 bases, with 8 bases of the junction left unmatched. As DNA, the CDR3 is TGTGCCAGCAGCCAAGATCAGGCTAGCGGGAGTGGCGAGCAGTACTTC. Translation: CASSQDQASGSGEQYF.

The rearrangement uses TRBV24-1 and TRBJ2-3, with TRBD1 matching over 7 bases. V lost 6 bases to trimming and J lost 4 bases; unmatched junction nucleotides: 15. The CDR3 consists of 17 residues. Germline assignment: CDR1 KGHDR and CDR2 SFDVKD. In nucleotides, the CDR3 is TGTGCCACCAGTACCATGACAGGGTATGGTCTCCCAGATACGCAGTATTTT. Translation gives CATSTMTGYGLPDTQYF.

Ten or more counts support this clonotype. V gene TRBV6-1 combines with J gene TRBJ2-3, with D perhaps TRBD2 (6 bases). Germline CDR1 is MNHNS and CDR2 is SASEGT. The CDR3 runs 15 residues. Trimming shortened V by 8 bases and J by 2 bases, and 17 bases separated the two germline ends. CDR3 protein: CASSPRGTHTDTQYF. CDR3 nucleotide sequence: TGTGCCAGCTCCCCGCGGGGTACCCACACAGATACGCAGTATTTT.

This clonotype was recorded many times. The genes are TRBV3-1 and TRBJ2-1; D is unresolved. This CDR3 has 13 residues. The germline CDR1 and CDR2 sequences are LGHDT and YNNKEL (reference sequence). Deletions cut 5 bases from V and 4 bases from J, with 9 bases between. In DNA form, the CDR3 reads TGTGCCAGCAGCGGTAACTTTTACAATGAGCAGTTCTTC. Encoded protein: CASSGNFYNEQFF.

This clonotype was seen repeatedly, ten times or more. This CDR3 reads CASNARQRTDTQYF. The CDR3 bases are TGTGCCAGCAATGCGCGACAGCGCACAGATACGCAGTATTTT. The V and J genes are TRBV28 and TRBJ2-3; weak D call: TRBD1 (5 bases). The CDR3 loop spans 14 amino acids. CDR1 is MDHEN, CDR2 SYDVKM, per germline. The V and J ends lost 7 bases and 1 base respectively, with 12 bases between them.

Here the CDR3 DNA reads TGTGCCAGCGCACTTCCAGGGGGTCGAGGGACTACCGGGGAGCTGTTTTTT. This encodes CASALPGGRGTTGELFF. The chain couples TRBV2 to TRBJ2-2; D may be TRBD1 (7 bases). The germline V and J ends were trimmed by 8 bases and 5 bases, with 24 bases remaining between them. The CDR3 covers 17 residues. The germline V gene has CDR1 SNHLY and CDR2 FYNNEI.

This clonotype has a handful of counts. The DNA of the CDR3 is TGTGCCAGCAGTTTAACGACAGTCCAAGAGACCCAGTACTTC. Translated: CASSLTTVQETQYF. The chain joins TRBV12-3 or TRBV12-4 to TRBJ2-5, with D perhaps matching TRBD1 (5 bases). V lost 2 bases and J lost 1, with 8 bases in between. CDR3 length: 14 amino acids.

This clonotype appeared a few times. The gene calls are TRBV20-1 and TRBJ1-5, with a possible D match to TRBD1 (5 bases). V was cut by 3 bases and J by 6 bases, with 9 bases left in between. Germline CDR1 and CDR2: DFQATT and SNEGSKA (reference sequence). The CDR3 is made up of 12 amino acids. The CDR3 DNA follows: TGCAGTGCTAGGGGGGAGGGTCAGCCCCAGCATTTT. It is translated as CSARGEGQPQHF.

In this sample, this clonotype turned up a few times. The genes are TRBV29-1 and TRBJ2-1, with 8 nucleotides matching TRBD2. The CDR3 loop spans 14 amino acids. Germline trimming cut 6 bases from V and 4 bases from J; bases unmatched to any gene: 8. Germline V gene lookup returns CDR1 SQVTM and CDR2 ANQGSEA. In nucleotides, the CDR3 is TGCAGCGTCGAACCGACTAGCGTTTACAATGAGCAGTTCTTC. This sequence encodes CSVEPTSVYNEQFF.

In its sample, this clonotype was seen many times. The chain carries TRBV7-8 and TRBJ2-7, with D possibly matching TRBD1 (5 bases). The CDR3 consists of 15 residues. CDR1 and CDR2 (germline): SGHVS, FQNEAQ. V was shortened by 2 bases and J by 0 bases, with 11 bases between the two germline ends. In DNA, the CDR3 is TGTGCCAGCAGCTTAAGTAGGGGCTCCTCCTACGAGCAGTACTTC. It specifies CASSLSRGSSYEQYF.

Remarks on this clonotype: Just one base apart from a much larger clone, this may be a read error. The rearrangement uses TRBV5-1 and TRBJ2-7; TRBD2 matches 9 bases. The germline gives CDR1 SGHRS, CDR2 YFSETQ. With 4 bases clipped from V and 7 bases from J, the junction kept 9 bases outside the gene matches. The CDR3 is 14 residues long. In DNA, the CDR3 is TGCGCCAGCAGCAGGTTAGCGGGAGTCGAGGAGCAGTACTTC. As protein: CASSRLAGVEEQYF.

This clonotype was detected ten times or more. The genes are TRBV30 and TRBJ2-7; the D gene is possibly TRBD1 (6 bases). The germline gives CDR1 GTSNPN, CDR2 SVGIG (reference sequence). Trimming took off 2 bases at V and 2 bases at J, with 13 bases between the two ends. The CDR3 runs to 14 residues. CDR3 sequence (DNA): TGTGCCTGGAGTTATCAGGGGAACCCCTACGAGCAGTACTTC. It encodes CAWSYQGNPYEQYF.

CDR3 sequence (DNA): TGTGCCAGCAGTTTCGACAGGGGCGGGAACATTCAGTACTTC. Translation: CASSFDRGGNIQYF. The chain employs TRBV27 and TRBJ2-4; 8 bases line up with TRBD1. J gave up 7 bases and V 3 bases, and 5 bases lay outside the gene matches. Germline V lookup: CDR1 MNHEY, CDR2 SMNVEV (reference sequence). The CDR3 has 14 residues.

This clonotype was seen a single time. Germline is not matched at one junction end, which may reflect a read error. The CDR3 is CASSLGRGSGRAFLF. CDR3 in DNA: TGTGCCAGCAGCTTAGGGCGCGGGAGCGGGAGGGCCTTCCTCTTC. The chain uses TRBV7-2 and TRBJ2-1; 10 positions agree with TRBD2. The CDR3 covers 15 residues. The V gene's germline CDR1 is SGHTA and CDR2 FQGNSA.

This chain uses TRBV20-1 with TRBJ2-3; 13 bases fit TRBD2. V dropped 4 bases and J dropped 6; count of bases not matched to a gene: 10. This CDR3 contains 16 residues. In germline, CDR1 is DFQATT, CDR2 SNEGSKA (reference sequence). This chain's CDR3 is CSANKLAGGPRDTQYF. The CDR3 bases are TGCAGTGCTAATAAACTAGCGGGAGGGCCAAGGGATACGCAGTATTTT.

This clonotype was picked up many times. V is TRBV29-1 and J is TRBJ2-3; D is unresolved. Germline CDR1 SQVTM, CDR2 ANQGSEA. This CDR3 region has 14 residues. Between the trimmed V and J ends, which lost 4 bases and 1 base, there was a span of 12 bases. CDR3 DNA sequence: TGCAGCGTTGTGAAGGGAACGGGCACAGATACGCAGTATTTT. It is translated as CSVVKGTGTDTQYF.

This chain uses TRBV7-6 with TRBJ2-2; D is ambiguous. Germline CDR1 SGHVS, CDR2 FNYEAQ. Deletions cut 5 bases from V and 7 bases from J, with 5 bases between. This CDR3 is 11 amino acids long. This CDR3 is CASSPLGELFF. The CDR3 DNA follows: TGTGCCAGCAGCCCCCTCGGGGAGCTGTTTTTT.

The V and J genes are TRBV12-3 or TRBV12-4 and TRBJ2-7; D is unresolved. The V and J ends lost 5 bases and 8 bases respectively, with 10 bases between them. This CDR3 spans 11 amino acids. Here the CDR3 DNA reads TGTGCCAGCAGTGAGCTACGAAAGCAGTACTTC. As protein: CASSELRKQYF.

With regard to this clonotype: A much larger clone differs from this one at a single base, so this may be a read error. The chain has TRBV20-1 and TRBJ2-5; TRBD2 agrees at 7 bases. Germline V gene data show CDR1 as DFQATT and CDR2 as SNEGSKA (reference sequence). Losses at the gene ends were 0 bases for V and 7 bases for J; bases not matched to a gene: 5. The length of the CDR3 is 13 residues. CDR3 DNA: TGCAGTGCTAGAGATGAGGGGAGGGGGACCCAGTACTTC. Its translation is CSARDEGRGTQYF.

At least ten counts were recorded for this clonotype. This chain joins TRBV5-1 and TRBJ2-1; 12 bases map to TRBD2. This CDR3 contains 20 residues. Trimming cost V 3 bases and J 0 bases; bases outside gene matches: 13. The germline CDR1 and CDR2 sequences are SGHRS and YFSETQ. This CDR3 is CASSSGTSGLTTSSYNEQFF. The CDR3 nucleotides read TGCGCCAGCAGCTCGGGGACTAGCGGGCTTACAACTAGCTCCTACAATGAGCAGTTCTTC. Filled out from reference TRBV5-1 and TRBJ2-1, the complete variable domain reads KAGVTQTPRYLIKTRGQQVTLSCSPISGHRSVSWYQQTPGQGLQFLFEYFSETQRNKGNFPGRFSGRQFSNSRSEMNVSTLELGDSALYLCASSSGTSGLTTSSYNEQFFGPGTRLTVL.

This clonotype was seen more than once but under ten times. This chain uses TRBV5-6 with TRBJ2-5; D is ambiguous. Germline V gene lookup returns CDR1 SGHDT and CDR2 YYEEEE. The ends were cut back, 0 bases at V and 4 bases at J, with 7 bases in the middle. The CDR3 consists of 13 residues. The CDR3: CASSLDRAETQYF. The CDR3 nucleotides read TGTGCCAGCAGCTTGGATAGGGCAGAGACCCAGTACTTC.

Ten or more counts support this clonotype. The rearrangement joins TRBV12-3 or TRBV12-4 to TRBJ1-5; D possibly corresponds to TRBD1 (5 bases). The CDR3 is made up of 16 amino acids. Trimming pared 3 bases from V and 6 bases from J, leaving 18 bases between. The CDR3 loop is CASSFVAGGIGQPQHF. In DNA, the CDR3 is TGTGCCAGCAGTTTCGTCGCCGGGGGAATTGGTCAGCCCCAGCATTTT.

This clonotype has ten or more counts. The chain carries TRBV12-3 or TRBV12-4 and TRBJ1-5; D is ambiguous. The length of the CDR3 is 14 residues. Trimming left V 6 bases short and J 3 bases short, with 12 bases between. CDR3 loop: CASSLYENNQPQHF. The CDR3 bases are TGTGCCAGCAGCCTGTATGAAAACAATCAGCCCCAGCATTTT.

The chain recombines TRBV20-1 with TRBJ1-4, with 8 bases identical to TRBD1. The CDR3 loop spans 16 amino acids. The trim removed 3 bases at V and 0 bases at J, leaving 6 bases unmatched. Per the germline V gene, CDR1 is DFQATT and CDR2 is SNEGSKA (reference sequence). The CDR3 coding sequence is TGCAGTGCTAGCGACAGGGGTCGGGCAACTAATGAAAAACTGTTTTTT. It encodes CSASDRGRATNEKLFF.

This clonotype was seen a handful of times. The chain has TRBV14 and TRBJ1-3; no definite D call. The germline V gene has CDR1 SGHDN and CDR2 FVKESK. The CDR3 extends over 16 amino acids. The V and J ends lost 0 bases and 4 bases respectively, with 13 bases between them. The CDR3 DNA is TGTGCCAGCAGCCAAGATTTGCCGAGCGTCGGAAACACCATATATTTT. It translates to CASSQDLPSVGNTIYF.

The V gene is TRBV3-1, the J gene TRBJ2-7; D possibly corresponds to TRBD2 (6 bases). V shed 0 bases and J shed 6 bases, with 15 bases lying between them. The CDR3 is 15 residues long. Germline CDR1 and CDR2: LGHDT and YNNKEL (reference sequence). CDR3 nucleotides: TGTGCCAGCAGCCAAGATTCGGGAGAGCCACTCGAGCAGTACTTC. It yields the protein CASSQDSGEPLEQYF.